This TCR beta chain was sequenced for a study of identical twins' blood T cells. In TCRdb, the 5' RACE reads were re-called with MiXCR into one record per CDR3 protein. The table includes fewer than 450,000 distinct CDR3 sequences, 25% to 35% detected once. CDR1 MNHEY and CDR2 SMNVEV come from the germline V gene (reference sequence). Trimming shortened V by 6 bases and J by 0 bases, and 14 bases separated the two germline ends. This CDR3 contains 15 residues. The gene calls are TRBV27 and TRBJ1-1, with D possibly TRBD1 on 6 matching bases. This clonotype was sampled from a woman between 18 and 50 years old in good health. Specimen: PBMCs. The DNA for the CDR3 is TGTGCCAGCAGGTTGTGGACAGCGATGAACACTGAAGCTTTCTTT. The encoded protein is CASRLWTAMNTEAFF.